This T cell receptor beta chain was retrieved from a study of T cells in Graves' hyperthyroidism and ophthalmopathy. Germline CDR1 SGHRS, CDR2 YFSETQ. The ends lost 6 bases at V and 1 base at J; junction bases unmatched: 6. The CDR3 has 14 amino acids. Exclusion of patients followed from uncontrolled infection, other autoimmune disease, pregnancy or lactation. Researchers took RNA transcripts and amplified the TCR beta CDR3 regions from them. HTBI primers were employed in a first-round RT-PCR of the TCR CDR3. Using its own MiXCR run on the multiplex PCR reads, TCRdb lists one record per CDR3 protein. The table lists a few hundred thousand distinct CDR3 sequences, approximately 17% of them singletons. This clonotype was found many times. Its antigen is not identified. Study-wide points: Classification by a 13 V-J model distinguished ophthalmopathy from stable hyperthyroidism. Appearing also in blood were most of the thyroid clonotypes expanded above 0.001.

Material for sequencing was blood. The receptor's source is a woman in her late teens or twenties with Graves' ophthalmopathy. J is TRBJ1-1 and V is TRBV5-1; 7 nucleotides align to TRBD1. CDR3 protein: CASKRTGGNTEAFF. As DNA, the CDR3 is TGCGCCAGCAAACGGACAGGCGGGAACACTGAAGCTTTCTTT.